The next 16 T cell receptor beta chains were all read from a single sample in a study of T cell repertoires in cytomegalovirus infection. Which antigens these TCRs recognize remains unknown. Each CDR3 protein is one row after TCRdb ran MiXCR on the reads. The profile shows about 500,000 distinct CDR3 sequences, 30% to 40% of them singletons. Sequenced material: cultured PBMCs, taken from culture after CMV antigen stimulation. The origin of the receptors is a human donor in good health (CMV status not recorded). Some clones in this sample may be carry-over from other donors' samples.

The rearrangement uses TRBV19 and TRBJ1-1; D is unresolved. Germline values: CDR1 LNHDA, CDR2 SQIVND (reference sequence). V was clipped by 7 bases and J by 5 bases, with 14 bases between them. The CDR3 covers 13 residues. DNA for the CDR3: TGTGCCAGTAATTTGGGGAGTCGGACTGAAGCTTTCTTT. Translation gives CASNLGSRTEAFF.

The genes are TRBV6-6 and TRBJ1-5; D perhaps matches TRBD1 (5 bases). The CDR3 has 17 amino acids. Germline V gene sequence: CDR1 MNHNY, CDR2 SVGAGI (reference sequence). The germline V and J ends were trimmed by 0 bases and 6 bases, with 18 bases remaining between them. The CDR3 is CASSYSFPGKPTQPQHF. The CDR3 bases are TGTGCCAGCAGTTACTCGTTCCCAGGGAAACCCACTCAGCCCCAGCATTTT.

This clonotype was counted a few times. The rearrangement joins TRBV2 to TRBJ2-7, with D possibly being TRBD2 (5 bases). V was trimmed by 7 bases and J by 6 bases, leaving 16 bases between them. The CDR3 runs 13 residues. The germline gives CDR1 SNHLY, CDR2 FYNNEI. The CDR3 protein is CASTLASLLEQYF. CDR3 in DNA: TGTGCCAGCACATTAGCGAGCCTCCTCGAGCAGTACTTC. Together with reference TRBV2 and TRBJ2-7, the CDR3 gives the full variable domain: EPEVTQTPSHQVTQMGQEVILRCVPISNHLYFYWYRQILGQKVEFLVSFYNNEISEKSEIFDDQFSVERPDGSNFTLKIRSTKLEDSAMYFCASTLASLLEQYFGPGTRLTVT.

The gene calls are TRBV7-9 and TRBJ2-3; maybe TRBD1 (5 bases). The CDR3 length is 18 residues. Germline CDR1 SEHNR, CDR2 FQNEAQ (reference sequence). V was cut by 4 bases and J by 0 bases, with 20 bases left in between. The CDR3 is CASSSDSVLGISTDTQYF. The CDR3 DNA reads as TGTGCCAGCAGCTCCGACAGTGTTCTAGGGATTAGCACAGATACGCAGTATTTT.

This clonotype has more than one count but fewer than ten. The chain combines TRBV19 with TRBJ1-3, with no clear D. The CDR3 sequence is 13 residues long. Deletions cut 5 bases from V and 0 bases from J, with 5 bases between. Germline lookup yields CDR1 LNHDA and CDR2 SQIVND (reference sequence). CDR3 loop: CASSPDSGNTIYF. DNA of the CDR3: TGTGCCAGTAGTCCAGACTCTGGAAACACCATATATTTT.

This clonotype has more than one count but fewer than ten. This chain joins TRBV7-2 and TRBJ2-5, with D unresolved. Trimming removed 2 bases at V and 10 bases at J, with 14 bases between. Germline CDR1 is SGHTA and CDR2 is FQGNSA. The CDR3 totals 13 residues. The CDR3 DNA sequence: TGTGCCAGCAGCTTAAATGGACGGCTGCACCAGTACTTC. It encodes CASSLNGRLHQYF.

The chain employs TRBV20-1 and TRBJ1-1; D is ambiguous. The CDR3 runs to 14 residues. Trimming pared 3 bases from V and 1 base from J, leaving 12 bases between. Germline V gives CDR1 DFQATT, CDR2 SNEGSKA (reference sequence). The CDR3 loop is CSASHSSPNTEAFF. CDR3 DNA sequence: TGCAGTGCTAGTCACTCCTCGCCGAACACTGAAGCTTTCTTT.

The chain couples TRBV4-3 to TRBJ2-7, with D unresolved. This CDR3 is built from 15 residues. CDR1 and CDR2 (germline): LGHNA, YSLEER. V was cut by 0 bases and J by 3 bases, with 12 bases left in between. The CDR3 region has the DNA TGCGCCAGCAGCCAAGATTTAGCCGGTCTCTACGAGCAGTACTTC. The encoded protein is CASSQDLAGLYEQYF.

Only a few counts were recorded for this clonotype. V is TRBV20-1 and J is TRBJ1-2; D unresolved. V was cut by 0 bases and J by 4 bases, with 6 bases left in between. The length of the CDR3 is 12 residues. Per germline, CDR1 DFQATT and CDR2 SNEGSKA (reference sequence). The DNA of the CDR3 is TGCAGTGCTAGAGAGCAAGCCTATGGCTACACCTTC. Protein sequence: CSAREQAYGYTF.

The gene calls are TRBV7-2 and TRBJ2-7; 11 bases line up with TRBD1. Germline loops: CDR1 SGHTA, CDR2 FQGNSA. V gave up 3 bases and J gave up 3 bases; unmatched junction bases: 4. The CDR3 consists of 15 residues. CDR3: CASSFWTGGDYEQYF. Here the CDR3 DNA reads TGTGCCAGCAGCTTTTGGACAGGGGGCGACTACGAGCAGTACTTC.

This clonotype was detected ten times or more. The chain combines TRBV28 with TRBJ2-7; 9 bases fit TRBD1. Germline trimming cut 5 bases from V and 5 bases from J; bases unmatched to any gene: 13. Germline-derived CDR1 and CDR2 are MDHEN and SYDVKM. CDR3 length: 16 amino acids. CDR3 loop: CASSPPPPGTGHEQYF. For the CDR3, the DNA is TGTGCCAGCAGTCCCCCACCTCCCGGGACAGGGCACGAGCAGTACTTC.

This clonotype was observed at least ten times. The V call is TRBV4-1, the J call TRBJ1-1; 8 bases align to TRBD1. Germline loops: CDR1 MGHRA, CDR2 YSYEKL. The CDR3 extends over 14 amino acids. The J segment lost 7 bases and the V segment lost 3 bases, leaving 7 bases of the junction unmatched. CDR3 residues: CASSHRTGTGEAFF. The DNA of the CDR3 is TGCGCCAGCAGCCACCGGACAGGGACGGGTGAAGCTTTCTTT.

A word on this clonotype: A read error is likely, as this CDR3 ends without the conserved phenylalanine or tryptophan. In DNA form, the CDR3 reads TGTGCCAGCAGCTTAAGACAGGGAGGGAGCAATCAGCCGCAGCATTCT. It translates to CASSLRQGGSNQPQHS. V and J are TRBV7-9 and TRBJ1-5, with TRBD1 matching over 7 bases. This CDR3 spans 16 amino acids. Germline values: CDR1 SEHNR, CDR2 FQNEAQ (reference sequence).

V usage is TRBV5-5 and J usage is TRBJ2-1, with 7 positions matching TRBD2. J gave up 5 bases and V 4 bases, and 6 bases lay outside the gene matches. The CDR3 sequence is 14 residues long. The germline V gene encodes CDR1 SGHKS and CDR2 YYEKEE (reference sequence). CDR3 protein: CASSRTGTNNEQFF. The DNA for the CDR3 is TGTGCCAGCAGCCGCACCGGGACTAACAATGAGCAGTTCTTC. Full variable domain (rest looked up from reference TRBV5-5 and TRBJ2-1): DAGVTQSPTHLIKTRGQQVTLRCSPISGHKSVSWYQQVLGQGPQFIFQYYEKEERGRGNFPDRFSARQFPNYSSELNVNALLLGDSALYLCASSRTGTNNEQFFGPGTRLTVL.

This clonotype was seen more than once but under ten times. The chain has TRBV6-1 and TRBJ2-1, with D possibly matching TRBD1 (5 bases). This CDR3 spans 14 amino acids. The V gene lost 8 bases and the J gene lost 9 bases, with 20 bases spanning the gap. Germline V gives CDR1 MNHNS, CDR2 SASEGT. CDR3 nucleotides: TGTGCCAGCTTTGGAGTTATAGGGGTCGGTGAGCAGTTCTTC. Its translation: CASFGVIGVGEQFF.

This clonotype was picked up a small number of times. The chain recombines TRBV6-5 with TRBJ2-1; 15 bases agree with TRBD2. This CDR3 has 19 amino acids. Trimming cost V 4 bases and J 5 bases; bases outside gene matches: 12. CDR1 and CDR2 from the germline V gene are MNHEY and SVGAGI. CDR3 sequence reads: CASSSGLAGGPKTHNEQFF. The CDR3, as DNA: TGTGCCAGCAGTTCGGGACTAGCGGGAGGACCCAAAACCCACAATGAGCAGTTCTTC.